This is a list of T cell receptor beta chains from one sample in a study of shared clonotypes between healthy human individuals. Sequencing used immunoSEQ multiplex PCR; TCRdb keeps in-frame clones, though not all of them. The repertoire holds approximately 2.4 million clones, with roughly 95% as singletons. The sample comprised naive CD4+ T cells sorted from blood. Receptor source: a young man in good health. CDR3s include the opening cysteine and the closing phenylalanine or tryptophan. A D gene is named only where the DNA matches it firmly. Where a row states a size, it is once, few, many or the class of an expanded clone; other rows omit it.

j_call | d_call | v_call | clone_size | cdr3_aa | cdr3_nt
TRBJ2-7 | TRBD2 | TRBV7-2 | - | CASSLGLAGGSEQYF | TGTGCCAGCAGCCTGGGACTAGCAGGAGGAAGCGAGCAGTACTTC
TRBJ2-6 | TRBD2 | TRBV4-2 | - | CASSQDLPGLSSGANVLTF | TGTGCCAGCAGCCAAGATCTACCGGGACTAAGCTCTGGGGCCAACGTCCTGACTTTC
TRBJ2-5 | - | TRBV7-9 | - | CASSFSGQKQETQYF | TGTGCCAGCAGCTTTTCCGGACAGAAACAAGAGACCCAGTACTTC
TRBJ1-1 | - | TRBV7-2 | few | CASSPREGNTEAFF | TGTGCCAGCAGCCCTAGGGAGGGGAACACTGAAGCTTTCTTT
TRBJ1-1 | TRBD1 | TRBV25-1 | - | CASRGTGSTEAFF | TGTGCCAGCAGGGGGACAGGGTCCACTGAAGCTTTCTTT
TRBJ2-2 | - | TRBV5-1 | once | CASSLGLHITGELFF | TGCGCCAGCAGCTTGGGGTTGCACATCACCGGGGAGCTGTTTTTT
TRBJ1-1 | - | TRBV11-2 | - | CASSLSGPKNTEAFF | TGTGCCAGCAGCTTAAGCGGACCTAAGAACACTGAAGCTTTCTTT
TRBJ2-7 | - | TRBV2 | - | CASSELGGAGPREQYF | TGTGCCAGCAGTGAATTGGGTGGGGCGGGCCCTCGGGAGCAGTACTTC
TRBJ2-7 | TRBD2 | TRBV2 | - | CATGGVSYEQYF | TGTGCCACGGGGGGAGTCTCCTACGAGCAGTACTTC
TRBJ2-7 | - | TRBV10-2 | - | CASSTQGIYEQYF | TGCGCCAGCAGTACCCAGGGAATCTACGAGCAGTACTTC
TRBJ1-1 | - | TRBV10-3 | - | CAISAGAANTEAFF | TGTGCCATCAGCGCAGGGGCCGCTAACACTGAAGCTTTCTTT
TRBJ2-2 | TRBD2 | TRBV10-3 | - | CAISAGGAAGELFF | TGTGCCATCAGCGCCGGGGGGGCGGCCGGGGAGCTGTTTTTT
TRBJ1-5 | - | TRBV29-1 | - | CSVELGGAGQPQHF | TGCAGCGTTGAATTAGGGGGGGCAGGTCAGCCCCAGCATTTT
TRBJ2-1 | - | TRBV25-1 | once | CATSRGSGNEQFF | TGTGCCACGTCACGGGGGTCCGGTAATGAGCAGTTCTTC
TRBJ1-5 | - | TRBV6-1 | - | CASSDNRVNSNQPQHF | TGTGCCAGCAGTGACAACAGGGTCAATAGCAATCAGCCCCAGCATTTT
TRBJ2-7 | TRBD2 | TRBV18 | - | CASSPLREGRSEQYF | TGTGCCAGCTCACCTCTTCGGGAGGGCCGGAGCGAGCAGTACTTC
TRBJ1-5 | - | TRBV2 | - | CASTRGGSNQPQHF | TGTGCCAGCACTCGAGGGGGTAGCAATCAGCCCCAGCATTTT
TRBJ2-5 | - | TRBV5-1 | once | CASSLGPGLRQQETQYF | TGCGCCAGCAGCTTGGGTCCAGGCCTTCGGCAGCAAGAGACCCAGTACTTC
TRBJ1-4 | - | TRBV29-1 | once | CSFQSAQEEKLFF | TGCAGCTTCCAATCGGCTCAGGAGGAAAAACTGTTTTTT
TRBJ2-5 | - | TRBV7-2 | - | CASSLGQGLETQYF | TGTGCCAGCAGCTTAGGCCAGGGGCTGGAGACCCAGTACTTC
TRBJ2-6 | TRBD2 | TRBV4-3 | - | CASSQVTSGVYSGANVLTF | TGCGCCAGCAGCCAAGTAACTAGCGGGGTCTACTCTGGGGCCAACGTCCTGACTTTC
TRBJ1-6 | - | TRBV27 | - | CASNPGPGHASPLHF | TGTGCCAGCAACCCCGGACCAGGTCATGCTTCACCCCTCCACTTT
TRBJ1-2 | - | TRBV5-1 | once | CASSAGQDINGYTF | TGCGCCAGCAGCGCGGGCCAAGATATAAACGGCTACACCTTC
TRBJ2-7 | - | TRBV7-8 | - | CASSFATGEQYF | TGTGCCAGCAGCTTCGCCACAGGCGAGCAGTACTTC
TRBJ2-1 | TRBD1 | TRBV28 | - | CASSFSRPGQGREEQFF | TGTGCCAGCAGTTTCTCCCGTCCGGGACAGGGGAGGGAAGAGCAGTTCTTC
TRBJ2-2 | - | TRBV4-1 | - | CASSQGLGAAGELFF | TGCGCCAGCAGCCAAGGACTAGGGGCCGCCGGGGAGCTGTTTTTT
TRBJ2-5 | TRBD2 | TRBV6-6 | once | CASSPGLAGTQYF | TGTGCCAGCAGCCCCGGACTAGCGGGGACCCAGTACTTC
TRBJ2-5 | TRBD1 | TRBV10-3 | - | CAISGRGTGLETQYF | TGTGCCATCAGTGGACGTGGGACAGGGCTGGAGACCCAGTACTTC
TRBJ1-6 | - | TRBV2 | - | CASIGGLSSYNSPLHF | TGTGCCAGCATCGGCGGCTTAAGCTCCTATAATTCACCCCTCCACTTT
TRBJ1-2 | - | TRBV6-1 | - | CASSEASGGGGYTF | TGTGCCAGCAGTGAAGCGAGTGGAGGGGGTGGCTACACCTTC
TRBJ1-4 | - | TRBV19 | - | CASSLLRTGSEEKLFF | TGTGCCAGTAGTTTACTTCGTACAGGGTCGGAAGAAAAACTGTTTTTT
TRBJ1-2 | - | TRBV10-3 | - | CAISDSGPYGYTF | TGTGCCATCAGTGACTCTGGTCCCTATGGCTACACCTTC
TRBJ2-1 | TRBD2 | TRBV5-1 | - | CASSLFVAGDSYNEQFF | TGCGCCAGCAGCTTGTTTGTGGCGGGGGACTCCTACAATGAGCAGTTCTTC
TRBJ2-5 | - | TRBV19 | - | CASSIGGQFKARETQYF | TGTGCCAGTAGTATCGGAGGGCAGTTCAAGGCCAGAGAGACCCAGTACTTC
TRBJ2-1 | - | TRBV10-3 | - | CAIGGRVPLSSYNEQFF | TGTGCCATCGGGGGGCGGGTGCCCCTAAGCTCCTACAATGAGCAGTTCTTC
TRBJ1-6 | - | TRBV27 | - | CASSLGSGARNSPLHF | TGTGCCAGCAGTTTGGGGTCGGGGGCGCGAAACTCACCCCTCCACTTT
TRBJ2-5 | TRBD2 | TRBV5-1 | - | CASSLSTGGQETQYF | TGCGCCAGCAGCTTGAGCACGGGGGGGCAAGAGACCCAGTACTTC
TRBJ1-3 | TRBD1 | TRBV6-1 | - | CASRTGTDGNTIYF | TGTGCCAGCCGGACAGGGACGGACGGAAACACCATATATTTT
TRBJ2-3 | TRBD2 | TRBV11-2 | - | CASSYLAGGTDTQYF | TGTGCCAGCAGCTATCTAGCGGGGGGCACAGATACGCAGTATTTT
TRBJ1-6 | - | TRBV6-1 | once | CATAQERSYNSPLHF | TGTGCCACCGCTCAGGAACGCTCCTATAATTCACCCCTCCACTTT
TRBJ2-1 | TRBD2 | TRBV18 | - | CASSPPTSGGNEQFF | TGTGCCAGCTCACCACCGACTAGCGGGGGAAATGAGCAGTTCTTC
TRBJ1-2 | - | TRBV5-6 | - | CASSSQRGDNYGYTF | TGTGCCAGCAGCTCTCAAAGGGGCGATAACTATGGCTACACCTTC
TRBJ1-2 | - | TRBV30 | - | CAWTPESNYGYTF | TGTGCCTGGACCCCCGAGTCTAACTATGGCTACACCTTC
TRBJ1-1 | TRBD1 | TRBV18 | - | CASSPRTGPDTEAFF | TGTGCCAGCTCACCCAGGACAGGGCCGGACACTGAAGCTTTCTTT
TRBJ2-3 | TRBD2 | TRBV28 | - | CASSLGLAGGLSTDTQYF | TGTGCCAGCAGTCTTGGACTAGCGGGGGGCCTAAGCACAGATACGCAGTATTTT
TRBJ2-7 | - | TRBV7-9 | - | CASSPVVGQEQYF | TGTGCCAGCAGCCCTGTAGTGGGGCAAGAGCAGTACTTC
TRBJ2-2 | - | TRBV11-2 | - | CASSSDRNTGELFF | TGTGCCAGCAGCTCCGATAGAAACACCGGGGAGCTGTTTTTT
TRBJ1-2 | TRBD1 | TRBV11-2 | - | CASSSRTGGHYGYTF | TGTGCCAGCAGCTCCCGGACAGGGGGGCACTATGGCTACACCTTC
TRBJ2-7 | - | TRBV11-2 | - | CASSETWGASNEQYF | TGTGCCAGCAGCGAAACTTGGGGGGCTAGCAACGAGCAGTACTTC